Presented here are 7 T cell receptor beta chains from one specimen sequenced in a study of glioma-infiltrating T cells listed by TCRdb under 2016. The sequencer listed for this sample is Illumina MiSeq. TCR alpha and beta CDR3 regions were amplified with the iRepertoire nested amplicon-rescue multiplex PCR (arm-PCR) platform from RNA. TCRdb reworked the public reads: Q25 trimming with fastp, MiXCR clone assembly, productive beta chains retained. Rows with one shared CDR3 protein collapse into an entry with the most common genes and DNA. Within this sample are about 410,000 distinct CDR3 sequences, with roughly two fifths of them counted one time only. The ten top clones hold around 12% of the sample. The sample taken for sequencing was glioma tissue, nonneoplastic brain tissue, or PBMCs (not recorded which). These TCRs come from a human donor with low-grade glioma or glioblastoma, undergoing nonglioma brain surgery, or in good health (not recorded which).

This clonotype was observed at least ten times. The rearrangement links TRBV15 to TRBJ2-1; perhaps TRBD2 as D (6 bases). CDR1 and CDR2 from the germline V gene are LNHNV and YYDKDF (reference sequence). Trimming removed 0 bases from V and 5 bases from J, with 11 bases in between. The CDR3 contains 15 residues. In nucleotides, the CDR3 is TGTGCCACCAGCAGAGAGGGGGGATACAACAATGAGCAGTTCTTC. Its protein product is CATSREGGYNNEQFF.

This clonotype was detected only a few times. The CDR3 sequence: CAGTPGGWSNTGELFF. CDR3 sequence (DNA): TGTGCCGGAACCCCGGGGGGTTGGTCGAACACCGGGGAGCTGTTTTTT. The chain is built from TRBV6-1 and TRBJ2-2; 7 bases fit TRBD2. The germline V gene has CDR1 MNHNS and CDR2 SASEGT. Germline trimming cut 11 bases from V and 0 bases from J; bases unmatched to any gene: 12. The CDR3 loop spans 16 amino acids.

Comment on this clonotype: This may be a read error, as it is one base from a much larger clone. This chain's CDR3 is CASTQIAATYNEQFF. DNA for the CDR3: TGTGCCAGCACCCAAATAGCGGCAACCTACAATGAGCAGTTCTTC. The chain employs TRBV6-4 and TRBJ2-1; the D gene is possibly TRBD2 (6 bases). Trimming removed 7 bases from V and 2 bases from J, with 15 bases in between. The length of the CDR3 is 15 residues. In germline, CDR1 is MRHNA, CDR2 SNTAGT.

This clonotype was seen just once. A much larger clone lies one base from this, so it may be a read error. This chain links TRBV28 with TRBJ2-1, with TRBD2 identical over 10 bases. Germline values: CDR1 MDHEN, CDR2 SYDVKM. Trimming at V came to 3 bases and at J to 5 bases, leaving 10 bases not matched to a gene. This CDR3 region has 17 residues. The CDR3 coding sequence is TGTGCCAGCAGTTTTATTCCTAGCGGGGGTTTCCACAATGAGCAGTTCTTC. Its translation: CASSFIPSGGFHNEQFF.

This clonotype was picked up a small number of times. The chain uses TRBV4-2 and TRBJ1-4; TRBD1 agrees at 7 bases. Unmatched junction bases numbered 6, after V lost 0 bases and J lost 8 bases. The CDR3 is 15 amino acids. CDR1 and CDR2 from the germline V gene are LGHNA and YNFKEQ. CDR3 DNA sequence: TGTGCCAGCAGCCAAGAACAGGGGAGTAGAGAAAAACTGTTTTTT. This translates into CASSQEQGSREKLFF.

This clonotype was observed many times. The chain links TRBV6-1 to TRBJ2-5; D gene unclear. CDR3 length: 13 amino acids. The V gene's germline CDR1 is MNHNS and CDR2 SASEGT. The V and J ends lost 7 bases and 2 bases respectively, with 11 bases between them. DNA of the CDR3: TGTGCCAGCACCTTGCGAGGTCAAGAGACCCAGTACTTC. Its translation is CASTLRGQETQYF.

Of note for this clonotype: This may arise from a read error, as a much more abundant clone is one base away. This chain's CDR3 is CVSSHRQAGQPQHF. CDR3 DNA: TGTGTCAGTAGTCATCGGCAAGCGGGTCAGCCCCAGCATTTT. The chain is built from TRBV19 and TRBJ1-5; no firm D call. The CDR3 contains 14 residues. Germline V gene data show CDR1 as LNHDA and CDR2 as SQIVND (reference sequence).